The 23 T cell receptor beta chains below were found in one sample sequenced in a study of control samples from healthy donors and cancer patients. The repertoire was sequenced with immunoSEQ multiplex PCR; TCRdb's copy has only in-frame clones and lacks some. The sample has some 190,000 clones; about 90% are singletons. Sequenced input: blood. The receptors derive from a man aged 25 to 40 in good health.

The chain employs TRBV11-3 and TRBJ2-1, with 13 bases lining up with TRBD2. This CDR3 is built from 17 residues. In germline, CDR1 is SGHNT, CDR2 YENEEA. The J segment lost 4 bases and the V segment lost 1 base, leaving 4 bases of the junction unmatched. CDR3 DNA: TGTGCCAGCAGCTTAGCCCGACTAGCGGGGGGATACAATGAGCAGTTCTTC. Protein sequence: CASSLARLAGGYNEQFF.

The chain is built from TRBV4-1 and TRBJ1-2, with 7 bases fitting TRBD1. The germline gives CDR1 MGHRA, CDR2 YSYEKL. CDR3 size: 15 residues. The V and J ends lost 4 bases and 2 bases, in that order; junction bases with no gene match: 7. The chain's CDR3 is CASSPYPTGNYGYTF. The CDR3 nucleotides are TGCGCCAGCAGCCCATATCCGACAGGGAACTATGGCTACACCTTC.

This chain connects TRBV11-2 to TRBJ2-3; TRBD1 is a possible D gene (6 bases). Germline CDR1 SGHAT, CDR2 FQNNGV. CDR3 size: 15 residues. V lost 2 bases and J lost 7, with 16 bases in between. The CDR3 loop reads CASSLYSQGGNTQYF. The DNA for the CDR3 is TGTGCCAGCAGCTTATATTCACAGGGTGGGAATACGCAGTATTTT. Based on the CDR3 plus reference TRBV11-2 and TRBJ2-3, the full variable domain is EAGVAQSPRYKIIEKRQSVAFWCNPISGHATLYWYQQILGQGPKLLIQFQNNGVVDDSQLPKDRFSAERLKGVDSTLKIQPAKLEDSAVYLCASSLYSQGGNTQYFGPGTRLTVL.

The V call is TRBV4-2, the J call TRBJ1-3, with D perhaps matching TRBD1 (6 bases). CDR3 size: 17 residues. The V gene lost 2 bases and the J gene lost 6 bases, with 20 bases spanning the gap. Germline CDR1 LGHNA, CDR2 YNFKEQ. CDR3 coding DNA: TGTGCCAGCAGCCAACCCCAGATACAGGGCGCTTTAAACACCATATATTTT. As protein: CASSQPQIQGALNTIYF.

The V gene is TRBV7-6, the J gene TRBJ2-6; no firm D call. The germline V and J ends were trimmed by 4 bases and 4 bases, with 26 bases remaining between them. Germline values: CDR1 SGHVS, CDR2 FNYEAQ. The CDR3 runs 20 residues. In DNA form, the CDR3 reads TGTGCCAGCAGCTCCATAGGGTTGGCTGGATGGGCCGGAGGGGCCAACGTCCTGACTTTC. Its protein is CASSSIGLAGWAGGANVLTF.

The CDR3 spells CASSLGGQGTYGYTF. In DNA, the CDR3 is TGCGCCAGCAGCTTGGGGGGACAGGGGACCTATGGCTACACCTTC. This chain uses TRBV5-1 with TRBJ1-2; 10 positions match TRBD1. The CDR3 has 15 amino acids. Per the germline V gene, CDR1 is SGHRS and CDR2 is YFSETQ. V dropped 0 bases and J dropped 4; count of bases not matched to a gene: 3.

The DNA for the CDR3 is TGTGCGCGGGGGGCGGGGGCCAAAGAGACCCAGTACTTC. Its translation: CARGAGAKETQYF. The rearrangement joins TRBV6-5 to TRBJ2-5, with 8 bases identical to TRBD2. The CDR3 covers 13 residues. The germline V gene encodes CDR1 MNHEY and CDR2 SVGAGI.

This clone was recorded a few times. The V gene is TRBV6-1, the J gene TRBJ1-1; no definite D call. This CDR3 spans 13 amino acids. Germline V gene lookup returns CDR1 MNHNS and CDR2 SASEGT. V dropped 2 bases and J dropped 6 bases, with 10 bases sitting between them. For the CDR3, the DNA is TGTGCCAGCAGTGAATACCAAGTTTCTGAAGCTTTCTTT. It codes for CASSEYQVSEAFF.

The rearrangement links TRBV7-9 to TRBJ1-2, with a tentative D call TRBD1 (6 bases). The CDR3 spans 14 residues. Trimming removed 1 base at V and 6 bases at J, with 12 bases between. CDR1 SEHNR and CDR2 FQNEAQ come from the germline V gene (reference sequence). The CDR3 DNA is TGTGCCAGCAGCTTAGGGTCGGGGGCAGATGGCTACACCTTC. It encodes CASSLGSGADGYTF.

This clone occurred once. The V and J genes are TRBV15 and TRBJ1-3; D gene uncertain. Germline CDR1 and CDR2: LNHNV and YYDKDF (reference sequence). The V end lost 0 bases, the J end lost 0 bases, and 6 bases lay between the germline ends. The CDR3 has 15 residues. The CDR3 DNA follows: TGTGCCACCAGCAGAGACCGGTTCTCTGGAAACACCATATATTTT. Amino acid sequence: CATSRDRFSGNTIYF.

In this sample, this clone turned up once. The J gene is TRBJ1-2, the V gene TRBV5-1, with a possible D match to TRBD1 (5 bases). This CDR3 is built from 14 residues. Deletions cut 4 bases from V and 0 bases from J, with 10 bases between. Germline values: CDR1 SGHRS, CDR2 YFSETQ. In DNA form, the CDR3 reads TGCGCCAGCAGCCCCTCGGACACTAACTATGGCTACACCTTC. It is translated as CASSPSDTNYGYTF.

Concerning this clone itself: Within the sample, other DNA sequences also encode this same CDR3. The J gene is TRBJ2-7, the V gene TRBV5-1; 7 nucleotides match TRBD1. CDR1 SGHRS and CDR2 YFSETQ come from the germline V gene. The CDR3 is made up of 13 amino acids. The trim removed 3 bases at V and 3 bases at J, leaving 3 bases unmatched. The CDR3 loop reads CASSSQGSYEQYF. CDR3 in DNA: TGCGCCAGCAGCTCACAGGGGAGCTACGAGCAGTACTTC.

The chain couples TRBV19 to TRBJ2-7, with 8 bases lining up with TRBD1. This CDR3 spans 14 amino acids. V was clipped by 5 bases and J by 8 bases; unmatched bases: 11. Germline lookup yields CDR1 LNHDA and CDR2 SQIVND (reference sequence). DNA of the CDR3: TGTGCCAGTAGTGCATCGGGACAGGTCGGGAAGCAGTACTTC. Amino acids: CASSASGQVGKQYF.

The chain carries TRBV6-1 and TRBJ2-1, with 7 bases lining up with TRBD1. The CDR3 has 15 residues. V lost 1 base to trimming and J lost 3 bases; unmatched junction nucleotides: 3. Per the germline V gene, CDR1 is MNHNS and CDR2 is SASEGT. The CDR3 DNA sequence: TGTGCCAGCAGTGAAGAGGCAGGGGGCTACAATGAGCAGTTCTTC. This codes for CASSEEAGGYNEQFF.

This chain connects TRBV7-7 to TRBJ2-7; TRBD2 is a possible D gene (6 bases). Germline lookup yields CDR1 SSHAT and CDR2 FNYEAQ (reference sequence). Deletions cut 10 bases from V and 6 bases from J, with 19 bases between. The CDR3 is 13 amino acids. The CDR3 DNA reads TGTGCCACGGGGGACGGACCTTCCGGCGAGCAGTACTTC. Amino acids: CATGDGPSGEQYF.

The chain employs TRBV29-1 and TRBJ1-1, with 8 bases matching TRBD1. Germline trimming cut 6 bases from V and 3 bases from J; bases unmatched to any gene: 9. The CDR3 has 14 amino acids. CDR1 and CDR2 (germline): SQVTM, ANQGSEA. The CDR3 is CSVRDRSYDTEAFF. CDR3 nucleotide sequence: TGCAGCGTGAGGGACAGGTCGTATGACACTGAAGCTTTCTTT.

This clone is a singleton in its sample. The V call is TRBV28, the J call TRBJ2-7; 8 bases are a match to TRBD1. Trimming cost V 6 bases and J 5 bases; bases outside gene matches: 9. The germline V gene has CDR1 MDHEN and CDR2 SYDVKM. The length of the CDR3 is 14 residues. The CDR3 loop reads CASSPRTGSHEQYF. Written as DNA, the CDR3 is TGTGCCAGCAGCCCCAGGACAGGGTCCCACGAGCAGTACTTC.

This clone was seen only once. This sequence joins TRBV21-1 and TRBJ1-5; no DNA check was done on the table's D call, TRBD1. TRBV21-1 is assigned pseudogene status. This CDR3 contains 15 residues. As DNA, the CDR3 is TGTGCCAGCAGCAGTCAGATCTTAAGCAATCAGCCCCAGCATTTT. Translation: CASSSQILSNQPQHF.

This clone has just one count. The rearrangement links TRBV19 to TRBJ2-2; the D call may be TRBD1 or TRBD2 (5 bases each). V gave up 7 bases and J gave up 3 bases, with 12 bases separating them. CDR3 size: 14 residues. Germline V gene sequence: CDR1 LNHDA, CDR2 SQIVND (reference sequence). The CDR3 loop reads CASKPGRDTGELFF. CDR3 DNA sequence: TGTGCCAGTAAGCCGGGGCGGGACACCGGGGAGCTGTTTTTT.

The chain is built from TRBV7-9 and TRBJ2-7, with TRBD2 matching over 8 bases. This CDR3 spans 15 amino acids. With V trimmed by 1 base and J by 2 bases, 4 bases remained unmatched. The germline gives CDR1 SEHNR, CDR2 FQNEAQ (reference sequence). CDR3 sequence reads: CASSLDLAGTYEQYF. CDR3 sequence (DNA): TGTGCCAGCAGCTTAGATCTAGCGGGCACCTACGAGCAGTACTTC.

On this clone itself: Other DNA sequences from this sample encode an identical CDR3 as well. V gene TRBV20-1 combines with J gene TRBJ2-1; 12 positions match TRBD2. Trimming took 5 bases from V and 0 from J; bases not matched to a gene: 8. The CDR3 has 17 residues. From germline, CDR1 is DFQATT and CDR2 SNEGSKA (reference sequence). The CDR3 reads CSARGLAGLSSYNEQFF. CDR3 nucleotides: TGCAGTGCTCGTGGACTAGCGGGGTTAAGCTCCTACAATGAGCAGTTCTTC.

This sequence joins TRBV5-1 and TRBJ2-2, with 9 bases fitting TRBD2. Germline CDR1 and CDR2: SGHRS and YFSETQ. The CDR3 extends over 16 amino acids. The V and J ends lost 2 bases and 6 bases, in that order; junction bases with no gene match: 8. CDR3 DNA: TGCGCCAGCAGCTTCGACGGCGGGGGGGCCGCCGGGGAGCTGTTTTTT. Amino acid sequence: CASSFDGGGAAGELFF.

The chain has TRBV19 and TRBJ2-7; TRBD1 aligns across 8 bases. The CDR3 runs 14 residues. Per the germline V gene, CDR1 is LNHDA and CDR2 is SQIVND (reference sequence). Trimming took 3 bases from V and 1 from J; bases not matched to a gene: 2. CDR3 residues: CASSMTGASYEQYF. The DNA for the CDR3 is TGTGCCAGTAGTATGACAGGGGCGTCCTACGAGCAGTACTTC.